The 16 T cell receptor beta chains below come from one sample, sequenced in a study of OX40 agonist ivuxolimab in advanced cancers. Measured with immunoSEQ multiplex PCR; TCRdb has only the in-frame clones, and not every one. Of about 76,000 clones in the sample, roughly four fifths were seen once. The material sequenced was CD4+ or CD8+ T cells sorted from blood, taken in a trial of the OX40 agonist ivuxolimab. The source of these receptors is an adult with an advanced solid tumor such as melanoma, head and neck, liver or kidney cancer.

This chain uses TRBV5-5 with TRBJ1-5; weak D call: TRBD1 (6 bases). Germline lookup yields CDR1 SGHKS and CDR2 YYEKEE (reference sequence). The V end was cut by 6 bases, the J end by 2 bases, with 15 bases between. This CDR3 comprises 15 residues. The CDR3 DNA is TGTGCCAGCAAGCTTGGAAGGGGGGGCAATCAGCCCCAGCATTTT. Translated: CASKLGRGGNQPQHF.

This clone was detected a few times. J is TRBJ1-6 and V is TRBV5-6; no reliable D call. Germline assignment: CDR1 SGHDT and CDR2 YYEEEE. V was shortened by 2 bases and J by 8 bases, with 8 bases between the two germline ends. The length of the CDR3 is 13 residues. CDR3 DNA: TGTGCCAGCAGCTTATCAGTGGATTCACCCCTCCACTTT. This encodes CASSLSVDSPLHF.

In this sample, this clone turned up a few times. The CDR3 loop reads CASSSDTWAANGYTF. CDR3 in DNA: TGTGCCAGCAGCTCGGATACTTGGGCCGCTAATGGCTACACCTTC. The chain is built from TRBV6-5 and TRBJ1-2; unclear D gene. Germline V gives CDR1 MNHEY, CDR2 SVGAGI. This CDR3 has 15 amino acids. V lost 6 bases, J lost 6 bases, and 20 bases lay in between.

V gene TRBV10-3 combines with J gene TRBJ1-1, with D tentatively TRBD1 (6 bases). With 0 bases removed from V and 7 bases from J, the gap between germline ends came to 12 bases. This CDR3 is built from 14 residues. Per germline, CDR1 ENHRY and CDR2 SYGVKD. This CDR3 is CAISESGGPNEAFF. The DNA for the CDR3 is TGTGCCATCAGTGAGTCGGGGGGGCCAAATGAAGCTTTCTTT.

The genes are TRBV19 and TRBJ1-2, with no clear D. Germline V lookup: CDR1 LNHDA, CDR2 SQIVND (reference sequence). Trimming cost V 4 bases and J 4 bases, with 10 bases left between them. CDR3 length equals 13 residues. The CDR3 coding sequence is TGTGCCAGTAGTACCGGACGGAGCTATGGCTACACCTTC. Translation gives CASSTGRSYGYTF.

The chain combines TRBV11-2 with TRBJ2-7; 7 bases fit TRBD1. The junction had 11 bases not matched to a gene; V was cut back by 4 bases and J by 2 bases. The V gene's germline CDR1 is SGHAT and CDR2 FQNNGV. The CDR3 contains 16 residues. In DNA, the CDR3 is TGTGCCAGCAGCTCCAGGGGGTGGGAGTTAGCCTACGAGCAGTACTTC. Amino acids: CASSSRGWELAYEQYF.

The V gene is TRBV5-1, the J gene TRBJ2-1; 8 bases are shared with TRBD1. Trimming cost V 1 base and J 7 bases; bases outside gene matches: 10. The CDR3 contains 16 residues. Germline V lookup: CDR1 SGHRS, CDR2 YFSETQ. In DNA form, the CDR3 reads TGCGCCAGCAGCTTGAATGGTTGGACAGGGTCTAATGAGCAGTTCTTC. This gives the protein CASSLNGWTGSNEQFF.

This clone was counted once. The CDR3 nucleotides read TGTGCCAGCAAGGTGGGAGCTAACTATGGCTACACCTTC. Its protein is CASKVGANYGYTF. The V call is TRBV6-5, the J call TRBJ1-2; D not certain. This CDR3 is 13 amino acids long. Per germline, CDR1 MNHEY and CDR2 SVGAGI. Trimming stripped 7 bases from V and 0 bases from J, with 9 bases between.

The chain links TRBV28 to TRBJ2-7, with TRBD1 as a possible D gene (5 bases). The CDR3 extends over 13 amino acids. V was shortened by 8 bases and J by 0 bases, with 11 bases between the two germline ends. Germline V gives CDR1 MDHEN, CDR2 SYDVKM. CDR3 sequence reads: CASAGHHSYEQYF. The CDR3, as DNA: TGTGCCAGCGCAGGACACCACTCCTACGAGCAGTACTTC.

Note on this clone: Distinct nucleotide sequences in the sample also encode this CDR3. The genes are TRBV28 and TRBJ1-2; D ambiguous. V lost 5 bases, J lost 8 bases, and 33 bases lay in between. Germline V gene sequence: CDR1 MDHEN, CDR2 SYDVKM. The CDR3 is made up of 19 amino acids. The CDR3 here is CASSPDLPGNPFGDGGYTF. The CDR3 nucleotides are TGTGCCAGCAGTCCCGACCTTCCCGGGAACCCTTTCGGGGATGGCGGCTACACCTTC.

This clone turned up a few times. The chain combines TRBV5-4 with TRBJ1-2; D is ambiguous. The V end was cut by 0 bases, the J end by 2 bases, with 8 bases between. Germline loops: CDR1 SGHNT, CDR2 YYREEE (reference sequence). The CDR3 contains 14 residues. This CDR3 is CASSLVGQNYGYTF. The CDR3 nucleotides are TGTGCCAGCAGCTTGGTCGGGCAGAACTATGGCTACACCTTC. Filled out from reference TRBV5-4 and TRBJ1-2, the complete variable domain reads ETGVTQSPTHLIKTRGQQVTLRCSSQSGHNTVSWYQQALGQGPQFIFQYYREEENGRGNFPPRFSGLQFPNYSSELNVNALELDDSALYLCASSLVGQNYGYTFGSGTRLTVV.

V gene TRBV5-6 combines with J gene TRBJ1-1, with 7 nucleotides matching TRBD1. V lost 0 bases and J lost 0; bases outside the gene matches: 8. The V gene's germline CDR1 is SGHDT and CDR2 YYEEEE. The CDR3 is made up of 17 amino acids. This CDR3 reads CASSLVLIGQVNTEAFF. In DNA, the CDR3 is TGTGCCAGCAGCTTGGTTCTAATTGGACAGGTGAACACTGAAGCTTTCTTT.

The chain couples TRBV9 to TRBJ2-5, with TRBD2 matching 8 bases. V gave up 4 bases and J gave up 2 bases; unmatched junction bases: 1. The CDR3 contains 13 residues. Germline lookup yields CDR1 SGDLS and CDR2 YYNGEE. CDR3 sequence: CASSPGGQETQYF. The CDR3 DNA reads TGTGCCAGCAGCCCGGGGGGGCAAGAGACCCAGTACTTC.

This clone was picked up one time. The chain joins TRBV30 to TRBJ1-2; 8 bases match TRBD1. The J segment lost 7 bases and the V segment lost 4 bases, leaving 11 bases of the junction unmatched. CDR3 length equals 14 residues. Germline V gene data show CDR1 as GTSNPN and CDR2 as SVGIG (reference sequence). CDR3 protein: CAWTTGGGSGGYTF. DNA of the CDR3: TGTGCCTGGACCACAGGGGGGGGAAGTGGTGGCTACACCTTC.

V and J are TRBV29-1 and TRBJ2-3; 9 bases agree with TRBD1. The CDR3 runs to 14 residues. The V segment lost 3 bases and the J segment 4 bases; nucleotides outside the gene matches: 5. The germline gives CDR1 SQVTM, CDR2 ANQGSEA. Here the CDR3 DNA reads TGCAGCGTTGACCCGGGACAGGGCGCAGATACGCAGTATTTT. This sequence encodes CSVDPGQGADTQYF.

The chain uses TRBV7-3 and TRBJ2-3, with a possible D match to TRBD1 (6 bases). The CDR3 has 18 residues. Germline CDR1 SGHTA, CDR2 FQGTGA. V was clipped by 1 base and J by 1 base, with 18 bases between them. CDR3 DNA sequence: TGTGCCAGCAGCTTAAGGGTTATGAGTCCAGGGGGCACAGATACGCAGTATTTT. Protein sequence: CASSLRVMSPGGTDTQYF.